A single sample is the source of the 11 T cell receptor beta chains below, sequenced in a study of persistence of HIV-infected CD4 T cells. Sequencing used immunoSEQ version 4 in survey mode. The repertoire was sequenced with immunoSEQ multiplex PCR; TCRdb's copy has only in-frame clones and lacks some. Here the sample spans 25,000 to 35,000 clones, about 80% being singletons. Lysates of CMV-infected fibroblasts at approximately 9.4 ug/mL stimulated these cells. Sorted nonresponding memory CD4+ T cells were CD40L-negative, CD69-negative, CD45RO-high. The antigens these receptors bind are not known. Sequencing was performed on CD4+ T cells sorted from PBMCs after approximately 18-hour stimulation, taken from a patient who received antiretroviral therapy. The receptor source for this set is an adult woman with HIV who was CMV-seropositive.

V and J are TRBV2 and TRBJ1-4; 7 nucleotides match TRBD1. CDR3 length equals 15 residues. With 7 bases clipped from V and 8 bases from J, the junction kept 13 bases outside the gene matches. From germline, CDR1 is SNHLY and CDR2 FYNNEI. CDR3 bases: TGTGCCAGCATCCTGGACAGGAGCGGGGCGGAAAAACTGTTTTTT. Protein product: CASILDRSGAEKLFF.

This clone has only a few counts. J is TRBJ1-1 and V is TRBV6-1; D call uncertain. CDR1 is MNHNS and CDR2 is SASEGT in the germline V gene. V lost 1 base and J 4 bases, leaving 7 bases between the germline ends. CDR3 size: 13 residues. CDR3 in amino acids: CASSEVTITEAFF. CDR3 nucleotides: TGTGCCAGCAGTGAAGTCACAATCACTGAAGCTTTCTTT.

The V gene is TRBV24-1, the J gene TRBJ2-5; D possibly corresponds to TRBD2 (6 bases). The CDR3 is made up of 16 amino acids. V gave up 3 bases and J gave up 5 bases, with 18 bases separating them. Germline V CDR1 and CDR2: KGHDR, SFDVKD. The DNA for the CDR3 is TGTGCCACCAGTGATCAAGCAAGGGGAGGCTTGGAGACCCAGTACTTC. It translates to CATSDQARGGLETQYF.

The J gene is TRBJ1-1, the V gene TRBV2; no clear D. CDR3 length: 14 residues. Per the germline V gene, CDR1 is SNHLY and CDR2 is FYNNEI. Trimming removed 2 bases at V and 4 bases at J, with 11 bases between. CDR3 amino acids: CASSEQGFGTEAFF. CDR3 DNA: TGTGCCAGCAGTGAACAAGGGTTTGGCACTGAAGCTTTCTTT.

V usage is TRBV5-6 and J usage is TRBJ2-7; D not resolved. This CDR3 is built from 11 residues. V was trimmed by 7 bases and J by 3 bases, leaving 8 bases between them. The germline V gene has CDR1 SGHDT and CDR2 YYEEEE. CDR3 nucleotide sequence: TGTGCCAGCTACAAGGACTACGAGCAGTACTTC. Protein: CASYKDYEQYF.

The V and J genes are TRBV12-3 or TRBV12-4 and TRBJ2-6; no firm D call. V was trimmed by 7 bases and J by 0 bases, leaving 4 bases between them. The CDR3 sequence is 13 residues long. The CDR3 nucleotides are TGTGCCAGCATGGTCTCTGGGGCCAACGTCCTGACTTTC. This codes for CASMVSGANVLTF.

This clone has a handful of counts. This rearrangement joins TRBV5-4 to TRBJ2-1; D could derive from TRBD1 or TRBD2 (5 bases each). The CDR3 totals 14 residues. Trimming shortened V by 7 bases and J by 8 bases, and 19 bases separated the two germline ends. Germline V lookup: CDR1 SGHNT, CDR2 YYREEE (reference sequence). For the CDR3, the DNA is TGTGCCAGCGGCCGGACGGGGCTGGTGGATGAGCAGTTCTTC. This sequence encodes CASGRTGLVDEQFF.

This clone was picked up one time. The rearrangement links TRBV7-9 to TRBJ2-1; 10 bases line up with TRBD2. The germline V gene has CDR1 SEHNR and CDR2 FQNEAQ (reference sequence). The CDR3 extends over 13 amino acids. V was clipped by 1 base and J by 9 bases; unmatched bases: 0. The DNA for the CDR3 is TGTGCCAGCAGCTTAGGACTAGCGGGTGAGCAGTTCTTC. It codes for CASSLGLAGEQFF.

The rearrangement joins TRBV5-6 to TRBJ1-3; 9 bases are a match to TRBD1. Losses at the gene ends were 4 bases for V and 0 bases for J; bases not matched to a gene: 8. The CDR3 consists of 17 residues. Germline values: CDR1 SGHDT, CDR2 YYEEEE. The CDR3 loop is CASSDKGQGSSGNTIYF. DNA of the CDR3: TGTGCCAGCAGCGATAAGGGACAGGGTAGCTCTGGAAACACCATATATTTT.

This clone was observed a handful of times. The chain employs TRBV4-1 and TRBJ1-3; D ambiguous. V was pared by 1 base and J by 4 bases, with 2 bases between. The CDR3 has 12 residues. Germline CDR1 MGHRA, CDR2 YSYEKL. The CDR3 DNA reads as TGCGCCAGCAGCCAAGCAGGAAACACCATATATTTT. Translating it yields CASSQAGNTIYF.

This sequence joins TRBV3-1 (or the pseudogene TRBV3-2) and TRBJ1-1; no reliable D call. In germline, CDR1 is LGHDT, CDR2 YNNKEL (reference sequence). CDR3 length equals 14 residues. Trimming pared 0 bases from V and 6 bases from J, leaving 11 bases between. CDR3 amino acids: CASSQDANRAEAFF. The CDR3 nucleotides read TGTGCCAGCAGCCAAGACGCGAACAGAGCTGAAGCTTTCTTT.